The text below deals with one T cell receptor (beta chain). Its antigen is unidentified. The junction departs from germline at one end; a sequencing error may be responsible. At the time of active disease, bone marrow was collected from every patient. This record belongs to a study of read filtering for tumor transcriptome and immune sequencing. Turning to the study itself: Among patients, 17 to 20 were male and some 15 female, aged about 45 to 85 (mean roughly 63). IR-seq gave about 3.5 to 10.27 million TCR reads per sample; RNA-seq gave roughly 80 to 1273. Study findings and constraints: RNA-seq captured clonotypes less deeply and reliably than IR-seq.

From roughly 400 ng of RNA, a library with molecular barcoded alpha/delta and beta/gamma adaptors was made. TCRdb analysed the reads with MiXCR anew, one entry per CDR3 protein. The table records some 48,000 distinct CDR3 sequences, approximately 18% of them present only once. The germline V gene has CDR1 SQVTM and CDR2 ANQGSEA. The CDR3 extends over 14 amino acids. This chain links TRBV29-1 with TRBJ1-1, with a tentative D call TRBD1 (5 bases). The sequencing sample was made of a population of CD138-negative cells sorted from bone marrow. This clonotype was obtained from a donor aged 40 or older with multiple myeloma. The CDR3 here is CCVAGSRMNTEAFF. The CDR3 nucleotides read TGCTGCGTTGCAGGGAGTCGCATGAACACTGAGGCTTTCTTT.